This is a list of T cell receptor beta chains from one sample in a study of T-cell memory formation after mild COVID-19. TCRdb ran MiXCR on the 5' RACE reads and lists one entry per CDR3 protein. The sample yields about 150,000 distinct CDR3 sequences, around a third seen once. Sequenced: PBMCs or a T cell subset sorted from them (not recorded which). These receptors all come from an adult woman who had mild COVID-19 (a few samples of this study predate the infection). Cell type and time point are not known. The CDR3 runs from the conserved cysteine through the conserved F or W. Each record gives: clone size, J gene, V gene, D gene, CDR3 protein, CDR3 DNA. D genes are given only for firm matches. Clone size is shown for a subset of rows, as once, few, many or a class of expanded clone.

-,TRBJ2-1,TRBV9,TRBD2,CASSRTSGPSYNEQFF,TGTGCCAGCAGCCGGACTAGCGGGCCCTCCTACAATGAGCAGTTCTTC
-,TRBJ2-2,TRBV11-2,-,CASSFSLAINTGELFF,TGTGCCAGCAGCTTTTCTCTAGCGATCAACACCGGGGAGCTGTTTTTT
few,TRBJ1-5,TRBV6-1,TRBD1,CASRGGPGRGDQPQHF,TGTGCCAGCAGAGGGGGCCCAGGAAGGGGCGATCAGCCCCAGCATTTT
-,TRBJ2-3,TRBV7-9,-,CASSLTSIGTDTQYF,TGTGCCAGCAGCTTAACCTCAATAGGGACAGATACGCAGTATTTT
-,TRBJ2-7,TRBV5-1,TRBD1,CASSKGQASLYEQYF,TGCGCCAGCAGCAAGGGACAGGCAAGTTTATACGAGCAGTACTTC
-,TRBJ2-3,TRBV7-9,-,CASSFSSSTDTQYF,TGTGCCAGCAGCTTCTCATCTAGCACAGATACGCAGTATTTT
-,TRBJ1-2,TRBV30,-,CAWATDSWAGYTF,TGTGCCTGGGCGACCGATAGCTGGGCTGGCTACACCTTC
few,TRBJ2-4,TRBV9,TRBD1,CASSARTGGDIQYF,TGTGCCAGCAGCGCCCGGACAGGGGGGGACATTCAGTACTTC
few,TRBJ2-5,TRBV15,TRBD2,CATNSRGYQETQYF,TGTGCCACCAACTCGCGGGGGTACCAAGAGACCCAGTACTTC
-,TRBJ2-7,TRBV14,-,CASSQVRASFSYEQYF,TGTGCCAGCAGCCAAGTGCGGGCCAGCTTCTCCTACGAGCAGTACTTC
few,TRBJ1-2,TRBV4-1,-,CASSQRGAYGYTF,TGCGCCAGCAGCCAAAGGGGGGCATATGGCTACACCTTC
-,TRBJ2-3,TRBV6-5,-,CASNSGDTQYF,TGTGCCAGCAACAGCGGAGATACGCAGTATTTT
-,TRBJ2-1,TRBV4-1,-,CASSQDPDILSHEQFF,TGCGCCAGCAGCCAAGACCCGGACATCCTGAGCCATGAGCAGTTCTTC
-,TRBJ1-1,TRBV12-3/TRBV12-4,-,CASSSRTGTNTEAFF,TGTGCCAGCAGCTCCCGGACCGGTACTAACACTGAAGCTTTCTTT
-,TRBJ2-1,TRBV3-1,TRBD2,CASSQESLAGDNEQFF,TGTGCCAGCAGCCAAGAAAGCCTAGCGGGAGATAATGAGCAGTTCTTC
few,TRBJ2-2,TRBV15,-,CATSSGPPAQLGSNTGELFF,TGTGCCACCAGCAGTGGACCCCCTGCCCAACTTGGGTCGAACACCGGGGAGCTGTTTTTT
-,TRBJ2-7,TRBV29-1,-,CSVVRAGRYEQYF,TGCAGCGTTGTTAGGGCAGGGCGCTACGAGCAGTACTTC
-,TRBJ1-5,TRBV27,TRBD1,CASGTGGSNQPQHF,TGTGCCAGCGGGACAGGGGGTAGCAATCAGCCCCAGCATTTT
few,TRBJ2-7,TRBV20-1,TRBD2,CSGQAGGTYEQYF,TGCAGCGGGCAAGCGGGAGGGACCTACGAGCAGTACTTC
-,TRBJ1-1,TRBV11-2,-,CASSLASPPGTEAFF,TGTGCCAGCAGCTTAGCTTCACCCCCGGGAACTGAAGCTTTCTTT
-,TRBJ2-7,TRBV30,TRBD1,CAWSFRGSYEQYF,TGTGCCTGGAGTTTCAGGGGGTCTTACGAGCAGTACTTC
few,TRBJ2-5,TRBV4-3,-,CASSQGGTLETQYF,TGCGCCAGCAGCCAAGGCGGGACTCTGGAGACCCAGTACTTC
few,TRBJ2-3,TRBV7-6,-,CASSLLAETTDTQYF,TGTGCCAGCAGCTTACTAGCCGAGACCACAGATACGCAGTATTTT
few,TRBJ2-1,TRBV5-1,TRBD2,CASSFTSGGSYNEQFF,TGCGCCAGCAGCTTTACTAGCGGAGGCTCCTACAATGAGCAGTTCTTC
few,TRBJ2-1,TRBV6-2/TRBV6-3,TRBD2,CASSYYPSGSSYNEQFF,TGTGCCAGCAGTTACTATCCCAGCGGGAGTTCCTACAATGAGCAGTTCTTC
-,TRBJ2-7,TRBV7-9,-,CASSQAESSYEQYF,TGTGCCAGCAGCCAAGCCGAGAGCAGCTACGAGCAGTACTTC